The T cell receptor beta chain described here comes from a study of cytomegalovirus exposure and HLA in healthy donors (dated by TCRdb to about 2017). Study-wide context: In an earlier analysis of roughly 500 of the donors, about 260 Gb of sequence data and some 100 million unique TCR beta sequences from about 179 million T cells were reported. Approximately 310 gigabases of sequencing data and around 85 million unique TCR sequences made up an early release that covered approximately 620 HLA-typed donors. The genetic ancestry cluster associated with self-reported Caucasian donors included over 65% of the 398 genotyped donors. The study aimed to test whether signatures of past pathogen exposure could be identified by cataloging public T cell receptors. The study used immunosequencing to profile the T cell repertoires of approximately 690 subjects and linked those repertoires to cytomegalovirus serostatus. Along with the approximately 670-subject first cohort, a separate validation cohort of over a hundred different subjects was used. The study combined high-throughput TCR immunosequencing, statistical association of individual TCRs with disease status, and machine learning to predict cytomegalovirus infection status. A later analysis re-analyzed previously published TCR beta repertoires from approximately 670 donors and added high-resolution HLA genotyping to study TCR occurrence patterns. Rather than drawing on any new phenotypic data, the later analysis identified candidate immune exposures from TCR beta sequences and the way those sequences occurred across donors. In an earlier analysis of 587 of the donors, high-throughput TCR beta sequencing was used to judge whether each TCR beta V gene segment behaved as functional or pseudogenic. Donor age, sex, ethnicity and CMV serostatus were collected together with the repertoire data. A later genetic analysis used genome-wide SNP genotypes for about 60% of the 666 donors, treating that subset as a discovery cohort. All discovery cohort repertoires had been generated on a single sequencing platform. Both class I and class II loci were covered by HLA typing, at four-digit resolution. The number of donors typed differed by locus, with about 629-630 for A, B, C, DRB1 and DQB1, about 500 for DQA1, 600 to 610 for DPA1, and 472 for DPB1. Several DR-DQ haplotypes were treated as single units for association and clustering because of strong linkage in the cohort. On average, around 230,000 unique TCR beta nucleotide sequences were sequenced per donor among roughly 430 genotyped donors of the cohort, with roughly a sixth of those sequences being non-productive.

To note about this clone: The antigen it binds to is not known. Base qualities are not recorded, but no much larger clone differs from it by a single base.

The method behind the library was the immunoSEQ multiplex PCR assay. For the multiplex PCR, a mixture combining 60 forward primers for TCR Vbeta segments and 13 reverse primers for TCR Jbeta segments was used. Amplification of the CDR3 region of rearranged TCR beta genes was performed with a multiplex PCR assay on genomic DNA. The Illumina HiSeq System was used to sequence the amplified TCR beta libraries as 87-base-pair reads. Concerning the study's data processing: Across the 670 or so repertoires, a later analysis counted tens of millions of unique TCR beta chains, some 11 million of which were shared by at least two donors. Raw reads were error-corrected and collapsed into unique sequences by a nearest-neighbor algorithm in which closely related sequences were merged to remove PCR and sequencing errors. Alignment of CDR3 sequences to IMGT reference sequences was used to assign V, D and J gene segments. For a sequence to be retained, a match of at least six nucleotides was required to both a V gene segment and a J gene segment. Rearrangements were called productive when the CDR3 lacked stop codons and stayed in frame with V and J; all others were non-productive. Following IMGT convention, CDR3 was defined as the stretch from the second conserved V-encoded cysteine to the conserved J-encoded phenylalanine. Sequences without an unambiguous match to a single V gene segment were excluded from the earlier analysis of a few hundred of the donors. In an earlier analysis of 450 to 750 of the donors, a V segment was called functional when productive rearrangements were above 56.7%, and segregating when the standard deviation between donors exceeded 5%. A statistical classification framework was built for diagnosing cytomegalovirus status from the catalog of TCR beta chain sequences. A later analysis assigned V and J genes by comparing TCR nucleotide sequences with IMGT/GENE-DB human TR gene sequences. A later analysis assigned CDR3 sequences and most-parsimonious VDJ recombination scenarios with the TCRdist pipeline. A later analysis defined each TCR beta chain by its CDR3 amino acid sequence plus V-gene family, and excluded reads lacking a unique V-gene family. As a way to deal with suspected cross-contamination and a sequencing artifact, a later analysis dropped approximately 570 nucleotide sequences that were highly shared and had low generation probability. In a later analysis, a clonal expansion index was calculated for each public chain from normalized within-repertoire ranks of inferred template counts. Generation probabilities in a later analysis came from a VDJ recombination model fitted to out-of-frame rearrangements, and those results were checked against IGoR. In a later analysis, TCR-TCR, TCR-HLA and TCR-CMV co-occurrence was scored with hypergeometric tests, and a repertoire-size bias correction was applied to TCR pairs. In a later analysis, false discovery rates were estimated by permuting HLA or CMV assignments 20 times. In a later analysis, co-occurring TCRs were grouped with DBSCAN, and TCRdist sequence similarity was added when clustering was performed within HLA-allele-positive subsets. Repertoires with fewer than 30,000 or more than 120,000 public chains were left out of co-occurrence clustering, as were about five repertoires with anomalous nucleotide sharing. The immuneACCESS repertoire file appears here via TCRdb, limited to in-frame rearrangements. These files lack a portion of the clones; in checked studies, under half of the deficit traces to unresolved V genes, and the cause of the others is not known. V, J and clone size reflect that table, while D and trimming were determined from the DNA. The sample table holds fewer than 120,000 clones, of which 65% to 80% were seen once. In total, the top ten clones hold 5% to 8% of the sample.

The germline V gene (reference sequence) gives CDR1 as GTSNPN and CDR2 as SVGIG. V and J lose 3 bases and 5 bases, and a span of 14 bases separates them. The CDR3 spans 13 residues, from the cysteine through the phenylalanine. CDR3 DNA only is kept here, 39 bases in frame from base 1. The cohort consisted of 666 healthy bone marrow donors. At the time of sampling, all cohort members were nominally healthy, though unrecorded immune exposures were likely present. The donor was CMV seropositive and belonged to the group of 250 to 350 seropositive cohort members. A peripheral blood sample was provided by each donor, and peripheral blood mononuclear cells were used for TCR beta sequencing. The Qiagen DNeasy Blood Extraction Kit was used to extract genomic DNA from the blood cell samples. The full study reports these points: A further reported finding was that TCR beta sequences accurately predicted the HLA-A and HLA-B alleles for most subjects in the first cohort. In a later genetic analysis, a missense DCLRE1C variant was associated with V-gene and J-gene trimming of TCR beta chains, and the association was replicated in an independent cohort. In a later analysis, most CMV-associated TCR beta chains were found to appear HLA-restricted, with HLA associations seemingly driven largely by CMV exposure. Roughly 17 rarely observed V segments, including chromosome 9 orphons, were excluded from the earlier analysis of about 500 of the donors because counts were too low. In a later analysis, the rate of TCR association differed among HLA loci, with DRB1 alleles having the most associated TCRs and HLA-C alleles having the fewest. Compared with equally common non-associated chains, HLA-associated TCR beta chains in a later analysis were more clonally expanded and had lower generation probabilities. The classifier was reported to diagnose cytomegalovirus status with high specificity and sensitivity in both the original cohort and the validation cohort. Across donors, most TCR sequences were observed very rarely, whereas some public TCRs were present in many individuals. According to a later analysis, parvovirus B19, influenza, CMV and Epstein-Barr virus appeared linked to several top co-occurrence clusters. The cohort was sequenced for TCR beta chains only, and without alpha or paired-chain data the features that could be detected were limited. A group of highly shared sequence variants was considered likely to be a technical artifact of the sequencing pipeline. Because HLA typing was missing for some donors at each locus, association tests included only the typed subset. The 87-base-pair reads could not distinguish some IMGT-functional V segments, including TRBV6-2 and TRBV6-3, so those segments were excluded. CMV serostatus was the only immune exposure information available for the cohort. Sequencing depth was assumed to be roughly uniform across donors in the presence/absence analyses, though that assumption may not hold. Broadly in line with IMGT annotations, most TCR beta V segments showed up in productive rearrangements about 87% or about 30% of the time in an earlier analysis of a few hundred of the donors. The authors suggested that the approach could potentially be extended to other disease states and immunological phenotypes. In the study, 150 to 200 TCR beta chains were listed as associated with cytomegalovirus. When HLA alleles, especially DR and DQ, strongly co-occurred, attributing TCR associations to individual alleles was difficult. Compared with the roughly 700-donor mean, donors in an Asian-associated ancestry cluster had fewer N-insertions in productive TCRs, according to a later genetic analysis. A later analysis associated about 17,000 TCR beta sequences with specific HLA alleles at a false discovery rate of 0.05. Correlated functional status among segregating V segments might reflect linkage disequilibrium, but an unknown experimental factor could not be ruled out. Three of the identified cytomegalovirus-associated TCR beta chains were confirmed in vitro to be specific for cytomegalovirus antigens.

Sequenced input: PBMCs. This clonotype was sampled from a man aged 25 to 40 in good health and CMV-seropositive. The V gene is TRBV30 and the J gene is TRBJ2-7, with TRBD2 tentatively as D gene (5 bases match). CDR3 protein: CAWSEGVPNEQYF. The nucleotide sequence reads TGTGCCTGGAGCGAGGGAGTCCCGAACGAGCAGTACTTC.